Below are 26 T cell receptor beta chains sequenced from a single sample in a study of blood T cell repertoires in COVID-19 (TCRdb year 2020). Library preparation was by the immunoSEQ multiplex PCR assay. In its TCRdb copy, this immuneACCESS table keeps in-frame sequences only and misses some clones. Where compared with another copy, unresolved V genes explain less than half of these, and the others have no known cause. This sample gives under 150,000 clones in total; approximately 91% of them show up just once. The top ten clonotypes cover more than 7% of the sample. Sequencing input: peripheral blood. The origin of the receptors is a woman aged 70-85 years who had recovered from COVID-19.

The V call is TRBV27, the J call TRBJ2-7; the match to TRBD1 covers 8 bases. V dropped 6 bases and J dropped 3; count of bases not matched to a gene: 13. This CDR3 comprises 16 residues. The germline V gene encodes CDR1 MNHEY and CDR2 SMNVEV (reference sequence). The CDR3 reads CASSRPPGGAVYEQYF. Here the CDR3 DNA reads TGTGCCAGCAGCCGGCCCCCAGGGGGCGCCGTCTACGAGCAGTACTTC.

V usage is TRBV7-6 and J usage is TRBJ1-3; a possible D gene is TRBD1 (6 bases). Germline values: CDR1 SGHVS, CDR2 FNYEAQ. This CDR3 contains 16 residues. Trimming left V 5 bases short and J 0 bases short, with 14 bases between. DNA for the CDR3: TGTGCCAGCAGCCCTTGGACAGACACCTCTGGAAACACCATATATTTT. Translating it yields CASSPWTDTSGNTIYF.

The chain links TRBV2 to TRBJ1-2; D not certain. CDR3 size: 12 residues. Trimming took off 6 bases at V and 5 bases at J, with 10 bases between the two ends. Per the germline V gene, CDR1 is SNHLY and CDR2 is FYNNEI. The CDR3 protein is CASSSQRYGYTF. As DNA, the CDR3 is TGTGCCAGCAGCTCTCAGAGGTATGGCTACACCTTC.

The chain has TRBV5-1 and TRBJ1-1; 8 bases line up with TRBD1. The CDR3 has 14 amino acids. V shed 4 bases and J 1 base; nucleotides not matched to a gene: 3. Per germline, CDR1 SGHRS and CDR2 YFSETQ. The CDR3 loop is CASSAGQANTEAFF. CDR3 bases: TGCGCCAGCAGCGCGGGACAGGCGAACACTGAAGCTTTCTTT.

The chain has TRBV24-1 and TRBJ2-5; D possibly corresponds to TRBD1 (5 bases). Trimming took 5 bases from V and 3 from J, leaving 12 bases between them. The CDR3 is 14 amino acids. The germline V gene has CDR1 KGHDR and CDR2 SFDVKD. The DNA for the CDR3 is TGTGCCACCAGTGGCTGGCAGGGCGAAGAGACCCAGTACTTC. Translating it yields CATSGWQGEETQYF.

J is TRBJ2-7 and V is TRBV7-2; 9 bases fit TRBD1. The V segment lost 5 bases and the J segment 2 bases; nucleotides outside the gene matches: 4. This CDR3 has 14 amino acids. Germline CDR1 SGHTA, CDR2 FQGNSA. CDR3 nucleotides: TGTGCCAGCAGCCAGGGACAGGGCCCCTACGAGCAGTACTTC. Encoded protein: CASSQGQGPYEQYF.

This rearrangement joins TRBV19 to TRBJ2-4; 12 bases are a match to TRBD2. V lost 5 bases to trimming and J lost 6 bases; unmatched junction nucleotides: 8. The CDR3 runs to 16 residues. CDR1 LNHDA and CDR2 SQIVND come from the germline V gene (reference sequence). Here the CDR3 reads CASSPTRTSGVNIQYF. CDR3 nucleotides: TGTGCCAGTAGTCCGACACGGACTAGCGGGGTAAACATTCAGTACTTC.

This chain uses TRBV30 with TRBJ1-4; TRBD1 aligns across 11 bases. In germline, CDR1 is GTSNPN, CDR2 SVGIG (reference sequence). V was clipped by 3 bases and J by 2 bases; unmatched bases: 11. The CDR3 consists of 18 residues. The CDR3 region is CAWRDPGQGVRTNEKLFF. CDR3 nucleotide sequence: TGTGCCTGGAGGGATCCGGGACAGGGGGTTCGGACTAATGAAAAACTGTTTTTT.

The rearrangement links TRBV28 to TRBJ1-3; D unclear. CDR1 and CDR2 from the germline V gene are MDHEN and SYDVKM. The ends were cut back, 3 bases at V and 8 bases at J, with 14 bases in the middle. The CDR3 contains 14 residues. Here the CDR3 DNA reads TGTGCCAGCAGTTTCCGGGGAAGAGGTGACACCATATATTTT. It is translated as CASSFRGRGDTIYF.

Here the CDR3 DNA reads TGTGCCAGCAGTCGGACAGGAAGGGGTTCACCCCTCCACTTT. Translating it yields CASSRTGRGSPLHF. V gene TRBV6-2 or TRBV6-3 combines with J gene TRBJ1-6, with 7 bases that match TRBD1. Germline V lookup: CDR1 MNHEY, CDR2 SVGEGT. The CDR3 spans 14 residues. The J segment lost 9 bases and the V segment lost 5 bases, leaving 7 bases of the junction unmatched.

This chain connects TRBV6-5 to TRBJ1-1, with D perhaps TRBD1 (5 bases). This CDR3 has 14 residues. Germline lookup yields CDR1 MNHEY and CDR2 SVGAGI. Trimming shortened V by 4 bases and J by 1 base, and 10 bases separated the two germline ends. The CDR3 DNA reads as TGTGCCAGCAGTTCAGGGAGGCCGAACACTGAAGCTTTCTTT. Amino acids: CASSSGRPNTEAFF.

CDR3 in amino acids: CASSLVASGSLLTGELFF. The CDR3 nucleotides read TGTGCCAGCAGCTTAGTGGCTAGCGGGAGTCTGCTCACCGGGGAGCTGTTTTTT. The chain combines TRBV7-6 with TRBJ2-2; 10 positions agree with TRBD2. CDR1 is SGHVS, CDR2 FNYEAQ, per germline. V lost 1 base to trimming and J lost 4 bases; unmatched junction nucleotides: 9. The CDR3 contains 18 residues.

Note on this clone: Other DNA sequences from this sample encode an identical CDR3 as well. The J gene is TRBJ1-5, the V gene TRBV2, with 10 bases lining up with TRBD1. This CDR3 spans 14 amino acids. CDR1 SNHLY and CDR2 FYNNEI come from the germline V gene. V lost 4 bases to trimming and J lost 5 bases; unmatched junction nucleotides: 2. CDR3 in DNA: TGTGCCAGCAGTGGGACAGGGGGAGATCAGCCCCAGCATTTT. This codes for CASSGTGGDQPQHF.

The V and J genes are TRBV14 and TRBJ2-1; 8 nucleotides agree with TRBD2. The CDR3 loop spans 15 amino acids. With 2 bases clipped from V and 10 bases from J, the junction kept 10 bases outside the gene matches. Per the germline V gene, CDR1 is SGHDN and CDR2 is FVKESK. The CDR3 DNA is TGTGCCAGCAGCCAATTTCTCGGACTAGCACGGGAGCAGTTCTTC. This sequence encodes CASSQFLGLAREQFF.

This clone was observed a handful of times. J is TRBJ1-1 and V is TRBV24-1, with 10 bases fitting TRBD1. Germline V gene data show CDR1 as KGHDR and CDR2 as SFDVKD. The CDR3 is 14 amino acids. The V and J ends lost 5 bases and 7 bases, in that order; junction bases with no gene match: 6. The CDR3 sequence is CATSGTGGKDEAFF. The CDR3, as DNA: TGTGCCACCAGTGGGACAGGGGGAAAGGATGAAGCTTTCTTT.

This clone was counted once. The V and J genes are TRBV18 and TRBJ1-1; D possibly corresponds to TRBD1 (5 bases). This CDR3 region has 13 residues. Germline values: CDR1 KGHSH, CDR2 LQKENI. The V gene lost 6 bases and the J gene lost 4 bases, with 12 bases spanning the gap. The CDR3, as DNA: TGTGCCAGCTCGGTTGGGGGGGGCACTGAAGCTTTCTTT. The encoded protein is CASSVGGGTEAFF.

V and J are TRBV28 and TRBJ2-7, with a weak D call TRBD1 (6 bases). The CDR3 totals 14 residues. Deletions cut 3 bases from V and 3 bases from J, with 12 bases between. Germline CDR1 MDHEN, CDR2 SYDVKM. The CDR3 loop reads CASSFSGVGYEQYF. For the CDR3, the DNA is TGTGCCAGCAGTTTCTCAGGGGTAGGCTACGAGCAGTACTTC. Full variable domain (remainder filled in from reference TRBV28 and TRBJ2-7): DVKVTQSSRYLVKRTGEKVFLECVQDMDHENMFWYRQDPGLGLRLIYFSYDVKMKEKGDIPEGYSVSREKKERFSLILESASTNQTSMYLCASSFSGVGYEQYFGPGTRLTVT.

This clone was observed a handful of times. The gene calls are TRBV27 and TRBJ2-1; the D gene is possibly TRBD2 (5 bases). Trimming pared 10 bases from V and 5 bases from J, leaving 6 bases between. This CDR3 is 10 amino acids long. Germline CDR1 is MNHEY and CDR2 is SMNVEV (reference sequence). The CDR3 bases are TGTGCCACGGGGAACAATGAGCAGTTCTTC. As protein: CATGNNEQFF.

The J gene is TRBJ2-2, the V gene TRBV27; TRBD2 is a possible D gene (6 bases). Germline values: CDR1 MNHEY, CDR2 SMNVEV (reference sequence). This CDR3 spans 14 amino acids. V was shortened by 7 bases and J by 5 bases, with 14 bases between the two germline ends. CDR3 coding DNA: TGTGCCAGCATCGTCGGGGGACGTACCGGGGAGCTGTTTTTT. It codes for CASIVGGRTGELFF.

The V and J genes are TRBV7-2 and TRBJ2-7; no definite D call. The CDR3 is made up of 14 amino acids. CDR1 and CDR2 from the germline V gene are SGHTA and FQGNSA. V was cut by 2 bases and J by 2 bases, with 10 bases left in between. The CDR3 protein is CASSLHLGPYEQYF. The CDR3 DNA reads TGTGCCAGCAGCTTACACCTTGGCCCCTACGAGCAGTACTTC.

The V and J genes are TRBV7-2 and TRBJ2-4; TRBD2 might be the D (6 bases). V shed 5 bases and J shed 0 bases, with 11 bases lying between them. Germline loops: CDR1 SGHTA, CDR2 FQGNSA. This CDR3 is built from 15 residues. For the CDR3, the DNA is TGTGCCAGCAGCCGTTCGGGACTAGCCAAAAACATTCAGTACTTC. Its translation: CASSRSGLAKNIQYF.

The chain is built from TRBV28 and TRBJ1-4; possibly TRBD1 for D (6 bases). Per the germline V gene, CDR1 is MDHEN and CDR2 is SYDVKM. The ends were cut back, 5 bases at V and 8 bases at J, with 15 bases in the middle. CDR3 size: 14 residues. The CDR3 region is CASSPGQSWEKLFF. The CDR3 region has the DNA TGTGCCAGCAGTCCCGGACAGTCTTGGGAAAAACTGTTTTTT.

The chain employs TRBV12-3 or TRBV12-4 and TRBJ2-5; 10 positions agree with TRBD2. V gave up 6 bases and J gave up 4 bases; unmatched junction bases: 2. The CDR3 runs 13 residues. The CDR3, as DNA: TGTGCCAGCAGGACTAGCGGGCTAGAGACCCAGTACTTC. It encodes CASRTSGLETQYF.

The chain links TRBV19 to TRBJ2-1; possibly TRBD2 for D (6 bases). V gave up 6 bases and J gave up 0 bases, with 12 bases separating them. The CDR3 spans 15 residues. The germline V gene encodes CDR1 LNHDA and CDR2 SQIVND (reference sequence). The CDR3 spells CASRRDQFSYNEQFF. The CDR3 nucleotides are TGTGCCAGTAGGCGGGACCAGTTCTCCTACAATGAGCAGTTCTTC.

The chain is built from TRBV29-1 and TRBJ2-1; 8 positions agree with TRBD2. V gave up 5 bases and J gave up 8 bases; unmatched junction bases: 11. The CDR3 length is 14 residues. Germline CDR1 is SQVTM and CDR2 is ANQGSEA. This chain's CDR3 is CSVLSAGGGDEQFF. The CDR3, as DNA: TGCAGCGTTCTCTCCGCCGGGGGGGGCGATGAGCAGTTCTTC.

V and J are TRBV5-1 and TRBJ1-1; unclear D gene. Germline V gives CDR1 SGHRS, CDR2 YFSETQ. The CDR3 has 13 amino acids. Deletions cut 0 bases from V and 6 bases from J, with 9 bases between. CDR3 region: CASSLDAPAEAFF. DNA of the CDR3: TGCGCCAGCAGCTTGGATGCCCCGGCTGAAGCTTTCTTT.